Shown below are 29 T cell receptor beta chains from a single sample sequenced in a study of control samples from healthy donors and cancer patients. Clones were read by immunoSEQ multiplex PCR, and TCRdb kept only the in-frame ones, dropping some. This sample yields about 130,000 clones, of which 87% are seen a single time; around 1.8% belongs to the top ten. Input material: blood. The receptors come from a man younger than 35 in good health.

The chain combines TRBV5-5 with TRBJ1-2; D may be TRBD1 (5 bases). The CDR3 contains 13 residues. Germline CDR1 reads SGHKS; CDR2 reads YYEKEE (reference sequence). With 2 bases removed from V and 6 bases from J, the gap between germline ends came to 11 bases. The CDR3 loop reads CASSFGTVNGYTF. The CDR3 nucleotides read TGTGCCAGCAGCTTCGGGACGGTGAATGGCTACACCTTC.

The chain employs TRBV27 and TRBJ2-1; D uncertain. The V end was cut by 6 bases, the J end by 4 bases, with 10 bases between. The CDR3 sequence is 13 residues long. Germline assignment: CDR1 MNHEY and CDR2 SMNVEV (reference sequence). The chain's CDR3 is CASRDAPYNEQFF. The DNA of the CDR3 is TGTGCCAGCAGGGACGCTCCTTACAATGAGCAGTTCTTC.

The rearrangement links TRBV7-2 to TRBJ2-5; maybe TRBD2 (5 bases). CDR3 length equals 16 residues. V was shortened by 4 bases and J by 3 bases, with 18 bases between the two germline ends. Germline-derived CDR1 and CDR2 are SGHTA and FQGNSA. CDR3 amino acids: CASSSGLLRRKETQYF. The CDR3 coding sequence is TGTGCCAGCAGCTCCGGACTTTTACGAAGGAAAGAGACCCAGTACTTC.

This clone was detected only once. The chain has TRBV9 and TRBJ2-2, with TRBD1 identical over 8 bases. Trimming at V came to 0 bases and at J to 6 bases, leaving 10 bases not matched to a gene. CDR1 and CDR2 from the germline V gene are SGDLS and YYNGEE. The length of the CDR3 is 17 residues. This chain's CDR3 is CASSVGTGPSPAGELFF. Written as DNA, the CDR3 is TGTGCCAGCAGCGTAGGGACAGGGCCATCCCCCGCCGGGGAGCTGTTTTTT.

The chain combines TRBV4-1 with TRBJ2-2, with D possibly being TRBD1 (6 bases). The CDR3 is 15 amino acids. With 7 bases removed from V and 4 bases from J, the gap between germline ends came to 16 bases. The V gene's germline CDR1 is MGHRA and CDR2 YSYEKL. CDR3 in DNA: TGCGCCAGCACCCTGAAAACAGGGACCACCGGGGAGCTGTTTTTT. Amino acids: CASTLKTGTTGELFF.

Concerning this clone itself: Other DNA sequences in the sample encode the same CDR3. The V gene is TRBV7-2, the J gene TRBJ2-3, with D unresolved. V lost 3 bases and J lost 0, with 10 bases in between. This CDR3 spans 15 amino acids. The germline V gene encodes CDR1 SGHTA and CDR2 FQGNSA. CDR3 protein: CASSLVTESTDTQYF. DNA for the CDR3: TGTGCCAGCAGCTTGGTCACGGAAAGCACAGATACGCAGTATTTT.

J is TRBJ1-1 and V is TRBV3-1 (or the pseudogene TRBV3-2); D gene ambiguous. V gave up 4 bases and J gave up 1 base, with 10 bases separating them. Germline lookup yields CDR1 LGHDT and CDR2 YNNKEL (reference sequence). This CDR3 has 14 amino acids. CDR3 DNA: TGTGCCAGCAGCCCCAATAGGAAGAACACTGAAGCTTTCTTT. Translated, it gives CASSPNRKNTEAFF.

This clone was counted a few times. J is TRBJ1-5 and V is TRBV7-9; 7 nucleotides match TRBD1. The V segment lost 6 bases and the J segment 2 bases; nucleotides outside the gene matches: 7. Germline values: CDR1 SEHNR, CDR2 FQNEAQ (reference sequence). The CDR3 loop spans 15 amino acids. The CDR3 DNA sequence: TGTGCCAGCAGTTCGGACAGGCGCCGCAATCAGCCCCAGCATTTT. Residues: CASSSDRRRNQPQHF.

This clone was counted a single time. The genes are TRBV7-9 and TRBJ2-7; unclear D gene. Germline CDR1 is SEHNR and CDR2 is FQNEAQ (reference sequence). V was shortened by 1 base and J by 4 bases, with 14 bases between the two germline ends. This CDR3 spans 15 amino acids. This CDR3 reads CASSLEQSVGYEQYF. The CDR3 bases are TGTGCCAGCAGCTTAGAACAGTCGGTAGGGTACGAGCAGTACTTC. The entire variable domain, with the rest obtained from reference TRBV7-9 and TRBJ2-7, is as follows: DTGVSQNPRHKITKRGQNVTFRCDPISEHNRLYWYRQTLGQGPEFLTYFQNEAQLEKSRLLSDRFSAERPKGSFSTLEIQRTEQGDSAMYLCASSLEQSVGYEQYFGPGTRLTVT.

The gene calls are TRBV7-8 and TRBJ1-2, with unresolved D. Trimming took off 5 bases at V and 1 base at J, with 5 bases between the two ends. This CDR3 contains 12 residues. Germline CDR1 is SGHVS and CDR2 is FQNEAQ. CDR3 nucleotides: TGTGCCAGCAGCGCCCGTAACTATGGCTACACCTTC. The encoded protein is CASSARNYGYTF.

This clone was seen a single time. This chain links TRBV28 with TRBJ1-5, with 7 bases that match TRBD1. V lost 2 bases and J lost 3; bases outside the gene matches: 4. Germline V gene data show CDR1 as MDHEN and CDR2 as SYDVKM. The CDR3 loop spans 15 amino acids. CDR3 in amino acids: CASSLRGGNNQPQHF. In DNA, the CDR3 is TGTGCCAGCAGTTTACGAGGGGGCAACAATCAGCCCCAGCATTTT. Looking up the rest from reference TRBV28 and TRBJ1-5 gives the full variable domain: DVKVTQSSRYLVKRTGEKVFLECVQDMDHENMFWYRQDPGLGLRLIYFSYDVKMKEKGDIPEGYSVSREKKERFSLILESASTNQTSMYLCASSLRGGNNQPQHFGDGTRLSIL.

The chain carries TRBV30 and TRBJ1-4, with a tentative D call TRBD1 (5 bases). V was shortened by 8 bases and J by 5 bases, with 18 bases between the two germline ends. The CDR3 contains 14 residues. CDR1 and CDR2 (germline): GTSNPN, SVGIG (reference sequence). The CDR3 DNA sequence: TGTGCCGGAAATTCGGTGGGGGGGAATGAAAAACTGTTTTTT. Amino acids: CAGNSVGGNEKLFF.

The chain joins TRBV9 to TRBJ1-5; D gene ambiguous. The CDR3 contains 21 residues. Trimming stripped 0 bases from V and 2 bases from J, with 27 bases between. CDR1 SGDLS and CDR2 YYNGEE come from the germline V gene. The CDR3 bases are TGTGCCAGCAGCGTAGTTATGGGCTTCGGAAAACGACGGGCTGGCAATCAGCCCCAGCATTTT. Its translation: CASSVVMGFGKRRAGNQPQHF. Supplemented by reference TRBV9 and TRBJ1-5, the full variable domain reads DSGVTQTPKHLITATGQRVTLRCSPRSGDLSVYWYQQSLDQGLQFLIQYYNGEERAKGNILERFSAQQFPDLHSELNLSSLELGDSALYFCASSVVMGFGKRRAGNQPQHFGDGTRLSIL.

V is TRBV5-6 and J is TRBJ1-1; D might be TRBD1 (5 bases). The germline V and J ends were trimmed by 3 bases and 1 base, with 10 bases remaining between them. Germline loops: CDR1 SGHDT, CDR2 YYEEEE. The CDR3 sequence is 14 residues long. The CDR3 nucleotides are TGTGCCAGCAGCTGGGGCACAGCGAACACTGAAGCTTTCTTT. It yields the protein CASSWGTANTEAFF.

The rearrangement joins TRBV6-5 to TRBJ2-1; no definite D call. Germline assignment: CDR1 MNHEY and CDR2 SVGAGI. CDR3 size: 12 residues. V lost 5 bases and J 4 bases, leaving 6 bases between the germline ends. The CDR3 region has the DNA TGTGCCAGCAGTCAACAGTACAATGAGCAGTTCTTC. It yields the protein CASSQQYNEQFF.

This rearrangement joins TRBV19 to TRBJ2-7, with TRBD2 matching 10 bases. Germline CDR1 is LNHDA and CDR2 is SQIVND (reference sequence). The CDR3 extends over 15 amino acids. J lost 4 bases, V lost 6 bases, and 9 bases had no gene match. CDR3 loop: CASSDGPSGRYEQYF. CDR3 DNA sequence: TGTGCCAGTAGCGACGGGCCTAGCGGGAGATACGAGCAGTACTTC. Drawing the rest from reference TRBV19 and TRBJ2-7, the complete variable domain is DGGITQSPKYLFRKEGQNVTLSCEQNLNHDAMYWYRQDPGQGLRLIYYSQIVNDFQKGDIAEGYSVSREKKESFPLTVTSAQKNPTAFYLCASSDGPSGRYEQYFGPGTRLTVT.

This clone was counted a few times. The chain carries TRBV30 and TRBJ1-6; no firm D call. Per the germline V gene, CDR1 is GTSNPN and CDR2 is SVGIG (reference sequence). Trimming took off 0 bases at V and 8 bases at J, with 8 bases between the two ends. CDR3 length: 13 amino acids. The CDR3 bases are TGTGCCTGGAGTGTAGGGTCGGATTCACCCCTCCACTTT. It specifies CAWSVGSDSPLHF.

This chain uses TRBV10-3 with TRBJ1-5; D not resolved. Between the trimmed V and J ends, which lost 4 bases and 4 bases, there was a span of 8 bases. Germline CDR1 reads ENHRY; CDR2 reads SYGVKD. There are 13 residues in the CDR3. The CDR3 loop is CAISASGNQPQHF. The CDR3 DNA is TGTGCCATCAGTGCTTCTGGGAATCAGCCCCAGCATTTT.

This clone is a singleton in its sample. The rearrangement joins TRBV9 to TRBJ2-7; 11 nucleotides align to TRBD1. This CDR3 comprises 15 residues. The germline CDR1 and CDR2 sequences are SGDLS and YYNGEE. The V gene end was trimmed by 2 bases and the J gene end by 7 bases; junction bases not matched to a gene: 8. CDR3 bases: TGTGCCAGCAGCGTGTCAGGACAGGGGGCGCAGGAGCAGTACTTC. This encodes CASSVSGQGAQEQYF.

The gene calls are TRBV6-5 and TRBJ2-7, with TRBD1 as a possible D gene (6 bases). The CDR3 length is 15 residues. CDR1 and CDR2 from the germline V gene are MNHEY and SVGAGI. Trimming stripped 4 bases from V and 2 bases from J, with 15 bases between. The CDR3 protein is CASSSSGTNPYEQYF. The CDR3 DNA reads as TGTGCCAGCAGTTCCTCCGGGACAAACCCCTACGAGCAGTACTTC.

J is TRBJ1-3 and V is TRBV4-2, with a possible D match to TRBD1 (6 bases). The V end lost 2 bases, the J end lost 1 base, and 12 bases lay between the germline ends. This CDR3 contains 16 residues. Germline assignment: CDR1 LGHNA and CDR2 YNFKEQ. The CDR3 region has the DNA TGTGCCAGCAGCCAAAGGGACACAAATTCTGGAAACACCATATATTTT. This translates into CASSQRDTNSGNTIYF.

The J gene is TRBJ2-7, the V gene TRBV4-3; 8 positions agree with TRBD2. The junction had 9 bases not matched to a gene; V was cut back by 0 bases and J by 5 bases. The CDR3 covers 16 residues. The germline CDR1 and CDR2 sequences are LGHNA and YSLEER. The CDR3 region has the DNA TGCGCCAGCAGCCAAGACTCACGAGCGGGAGTCGACGAGCAGTACTTC. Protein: CASSQDSRAGVDEQYF.

CDR3 sequence: CASSWAKRDSSFRNEQFF. CDR3 in DNA: TGTGCCAGCAGCTGGGCTAAACGGGACAGCTCATTTCGTAATGAGCAGTTCTTC. V usage is TRBV7-2 and J usage is TRBJ2-1, with 7 bases that match TRBD1. V shed 4 bases and J 7 bases; nucleotides not matched to a gene: 19. The CDR3 spans 18 residues. The germline V gene has CDR1 SGHTA and CDR2 FQGNSA.

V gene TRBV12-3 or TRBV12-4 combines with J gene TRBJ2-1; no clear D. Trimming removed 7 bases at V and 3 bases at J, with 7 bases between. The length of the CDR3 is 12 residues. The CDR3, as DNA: TGTGCCAGCATGTTGGGCTACAATGAGCAGTTCTTC. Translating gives CASMLGYNEQFF.

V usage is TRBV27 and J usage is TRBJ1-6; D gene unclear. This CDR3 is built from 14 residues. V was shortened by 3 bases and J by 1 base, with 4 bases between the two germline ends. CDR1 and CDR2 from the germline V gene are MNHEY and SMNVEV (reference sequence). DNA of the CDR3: TGTGCCAGCAGTTTCGGGTCCTATAATTCACCCCTCCACTTT. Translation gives CASSFGSYNSPLHF.

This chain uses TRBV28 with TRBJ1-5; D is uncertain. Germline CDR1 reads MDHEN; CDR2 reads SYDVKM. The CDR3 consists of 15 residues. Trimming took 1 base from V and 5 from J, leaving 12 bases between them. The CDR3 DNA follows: TGTGCCAGCAGTTTATTGTCGGCAGCGCATCAGCCCCAGCATTTT. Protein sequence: CASSLLSAAHQPQHF. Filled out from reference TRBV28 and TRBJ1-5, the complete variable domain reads DVKVTQSSRYLVKRTGEKVFLECVQDMDHENMFWYRQDPGLGLRLIYFSYDVKMKEKGDIPEGYSVSREKKERFSLILESASTNQTSMYLCASSLLSAAHQPQHFGDGTRLSIL.

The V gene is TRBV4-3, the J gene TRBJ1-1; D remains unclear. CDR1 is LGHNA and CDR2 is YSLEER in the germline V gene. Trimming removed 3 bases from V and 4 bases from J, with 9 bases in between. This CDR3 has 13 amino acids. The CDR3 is CASSQDSGTEAFF. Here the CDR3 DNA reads TGCGCCAGCAGCCAGGACTCGGGCACTGAAGCTTTCTTT.

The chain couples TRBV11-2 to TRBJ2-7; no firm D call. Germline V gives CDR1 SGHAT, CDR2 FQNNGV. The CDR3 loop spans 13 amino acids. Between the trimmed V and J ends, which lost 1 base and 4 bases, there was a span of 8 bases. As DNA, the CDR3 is TGTGCCAGCAGCTTAGTCCAGACATACGAGCAGTACTTC. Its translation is CASSLVQTYEQYF.

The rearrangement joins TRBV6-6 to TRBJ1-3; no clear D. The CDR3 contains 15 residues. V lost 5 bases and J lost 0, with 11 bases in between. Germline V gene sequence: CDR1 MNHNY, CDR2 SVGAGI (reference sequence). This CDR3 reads CASSTDGYSGNTIYF. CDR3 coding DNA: TGTGCCAGCAGTACGGACGGATACTCTGGAAACACCATATATTTT.